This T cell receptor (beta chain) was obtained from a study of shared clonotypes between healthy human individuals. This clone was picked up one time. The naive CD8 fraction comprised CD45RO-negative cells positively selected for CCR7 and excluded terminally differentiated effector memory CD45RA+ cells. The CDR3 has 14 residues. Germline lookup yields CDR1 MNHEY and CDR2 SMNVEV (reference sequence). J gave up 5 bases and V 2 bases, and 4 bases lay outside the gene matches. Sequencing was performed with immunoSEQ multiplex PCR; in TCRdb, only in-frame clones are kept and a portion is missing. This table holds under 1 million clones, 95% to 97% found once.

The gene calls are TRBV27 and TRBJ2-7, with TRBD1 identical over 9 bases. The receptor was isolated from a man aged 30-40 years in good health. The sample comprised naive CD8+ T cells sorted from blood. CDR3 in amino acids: CASSLTGGYHEQYF. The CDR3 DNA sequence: TGTGCCAGCAGTTTAACAGGGGGCTATCACGAGCAGTACTTC.